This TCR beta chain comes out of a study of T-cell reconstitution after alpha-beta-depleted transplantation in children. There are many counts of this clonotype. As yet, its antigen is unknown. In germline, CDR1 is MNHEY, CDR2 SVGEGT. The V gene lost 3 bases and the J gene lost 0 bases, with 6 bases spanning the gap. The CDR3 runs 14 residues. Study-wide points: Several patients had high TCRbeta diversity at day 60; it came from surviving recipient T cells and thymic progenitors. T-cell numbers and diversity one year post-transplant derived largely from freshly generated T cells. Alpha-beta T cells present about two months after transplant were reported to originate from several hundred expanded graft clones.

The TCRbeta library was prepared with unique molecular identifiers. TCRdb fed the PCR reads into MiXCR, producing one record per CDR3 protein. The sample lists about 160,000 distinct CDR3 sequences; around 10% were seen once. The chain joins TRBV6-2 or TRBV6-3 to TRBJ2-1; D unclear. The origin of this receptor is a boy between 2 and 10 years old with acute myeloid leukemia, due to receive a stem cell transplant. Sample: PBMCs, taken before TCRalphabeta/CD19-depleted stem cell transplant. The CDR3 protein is CASSYTGSYNEQFF. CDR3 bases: TGTGCCAGCAGTTATACGGGCTCCTACAATGAGCAGTTCTTC.